A single sample gave rise to the 24 T cell receptor beta chains below, sequenced in a study of long-term antiretroviral therapy in people with HIV. It was version v3.0 of the immunoSEQ assay that was run at survey level. The assay was immunoSEQ multiplex PCR, and TCRdb's table has in-frame clones only and misses some. The data hold 35,000 to 50,000 clones, with 86% observed a single time. Sequenced material: unsorted PBMCs, taken 0.1 years before starting antiretroviral therapy. Every receptor here comes from a woman aged 50 to 65 with HIV.

The V call is TRBV15, the J call TRBJ2-1; perhaps TRBD2 as D (6 bases). Germline CDR1 is LNHNV and CDR2 is YYDKDF (reference sequence). The CDR3 extends over 16 amino acids. The V end lost 6 bases, the J end lost 2 bases, and 17 bases lay between the germline ends. The DNA for the CDR3 is TGTGCCACCAGGGAGGAGGGAAGGGTGGCCTACAATGAGCAGTTCTTC. Translation gives CATREEGRVAYNEQFF.

This clone was counted between two and nine times. The chain is built from TRBV6-1 and TRBJ2-2; tentatively, D is TRBD1 (6 bases). The V end was cut by 3 bases, the J end by 3 bases, with 14 bases between. CDR1 and CDR2 (germline): MNHNS, SASEGT. CDR3 length: 16 amino acids. Here the CDR3 reads CASSDVTGLDTGELFF. DNA for the CDR3: TGTGCCAGCAGTGATGTTACAGGGCTGGACACCGGGGAGCTGTTTTTT.

There are a few counts of this clone. One end of the junction varies from germline; a read error may be responsible. The chain has TRBV7-9 and TRBJ1-2; no reliable D call. Per germline, CDR1 SEHNR and CDR2 FQNEAQ (reference sequence). This CDR3 contains 13 residues. CDR3 region: CASSYGPAREEVF. CDR3 nucleotide sequence: TGTGCCAGCAGCTACGGGCCCGCTCGTGAGGAGGTCTTC.

The chain uses TRBV28 and TRBJ1-2; 9 nucleotides match TRBD1. This CDR3 spans 15 amino acids. Germline V lookup: CDR1 MDHEN, CDR2 SYDVKM. V shed 8 bases and J 4 bases; nucleotides not matched to a gene: 11. The CDR3 sequence is CASSGSGTGTYGYTF. CDR3 DNA: TGTGCCAGCTCGGGATCCGGGACAGGGACCTATGGCTACACCTTC.

V gene TRBV11-3 combines with J gene TRBJ2-3; D is perhaps TRBD1 (6 bases). Trimming left V 5 bases short and J 0 bases short, with 12 bases between. This CDR3 region has 15 residues. The germline V gene has CDR1 SGHNT and CDR2 YENEEA. CDR3 bases: TGTGCCAGCAGCCTTGGACAGTATAGCACAGATACGCAGTATTTT. Its protein product is CASSLGQYSTDTQYF.

CDR3 in amino acids: CASSLVGRSTDTQYF. CDR3 DNA sequence: TGTGCCAGCAGCTTAGTGGGACGGTCCACAGATACGCAGTATTTT. The chain carries TRBV11-3 and TRBJ2-3, with D perhaps assigned TRBD1 or TRBD2 (5 bases each). CDR1 SGHNT and CDR2 YENEEA come from the germline V gene. Deletions cut 1 base from V and 2 bases from J, with 10 bases between. CDR3 length equals 15 residues.

The chain carries TRBV7-8 and TRBJ1-3, with D tentatively TRBD1 (5 bases). The germline V and J ends were trimmed by 6 bases and 6 bases, with 21 bases remaining between them. The germline CDR1 and CDR2 sequences are SGHVS and FQNEAQ. The CDR3 consists of 16 residues. CDR3 DNA: TGTGCCAGCAGAGCGGGGGGACCCCGAGGAGAAAACACCATATATTTT. Its translation is CASRAGGPRGENTIYF.

This chain uses TRBV2 with TRBJ1-3; 9 bases are shared with TRBD1. Trimming removed 4 bases from V and 3 bases from J; junction bases left unmatched: 7. Germline V CDR1 and CDR2: SNHLY, FYNNEI. The CDR3 is 16 residues long. The CDR3 nucleotides read TGTGCCAGCAGTGTAGCCCCGACAGGGGGTGGAAACACCATATATTTT. Protein sequence: CASSVAPTGGGNTIYF.

The CDR3 loop is CASSHHRARNYGYTF. In DNA form, the CDR3 reads TGTGCCAGCAGTCACCACAGGGCGCGAAACTATGGCTACACCTTC. The rearrangement links TRBV27 to TRBJ1-2; possible D gene TRBD1, 6 bases. Per germline, CDR1 MNHEY and CDR2 SMNVEV (reference sequence). The CDR3 is made up of 15 amino acids. The V gene lost 5 bases and the J gene lost 2 bases, with 15 bases spanning the gap.

The gene calls are TRBV13 and TRBJ1-1, with TRBD1 identical over 8 bases. The germline V gene has CDR1 PRHDT and CDR2 FYEKMQ (reference sequence). This CDR3 has 14 amino acids. V trimming: 5 bases; J trimming: 3 bases; junction bases outside the gene matches: 5. CDR3 sequence: CASSRGQGYTEAFF. CDR3 bases: TGTGCCAGCAGCCGCGGACAGGGCTACACTGAAGCTTTCTTT.

The rearrangement joins TRBV30 to TRBJ1-2; the D gene is possibly TRBD1 (5 bases). The CDR3 is 13 residues long. Germline CDR1 and CDR2: GTSNPN and SVGIG (reference sequence). V dropped 0 bases and J dropped 7 bases, with 12 bases sitting between them. The DNA for the CDR3 is TGTGCCTGGAGTGTCCAGGGTTCCGTTGGCTACACCTTC. It yields the protein CAWSVQGSVGYTF.

The chain recombines TRBV27 with TRBJ1-4; D possibly corresponds to TRBD1 (5 bases). This CDR3 spans 15 amino acids. Trimming took off 5 bases at V and 4 bases at J, with 14 bases between the two ends. Looked up from germline, CDR1 is MNHEY and CDR2 is SMNVEV (reference sequence). DNA of the CDR3: TGTGCCAGCAGTCCGGGACGGTGGCTTAATGAAAAACTGTTTTTT. Its protein is CASSPGRWLNEKLFF.

This chain links TRBV9 with TRBJ1-6; D might be TRBD1 (5 bases). V lost 0 bases and J 7 bases, leaving 11 bases between the germline ends. Germline loops: CDR1 SGDLS, CDR2 YYNGEE. There are 15 residues in the CDR3. CDR3 nucleotide sequence: TGTGCCAGCAGCGTAGACGGGACGGGGAATTCACCCCTCCACTTT. Residues: CASSVDGTGNSPLHF.

The chain joins TRBV18 to TRBJ1-1; no definite D call. CDR3 length: 15 amino acids. The V and J ends lost 3 bases and 2 bases respectively, with 13 bases between them. The germline gives CDR1 KGHSH, CDR2 LQKENI. The CDR3 here is CASSPYSRINTEAFF. The CDR3 coding sequence is TGTGCCAGCTCACCTTATTCCCGGATCAACACTGAAGCTTTCTTT.

A few counts support this clone. The rearrangement joins TRBV19 to TRBJ2-7; 8 nucleotides agree with TRBD1. This CDR3 is 15 amino acids long. The V segment lost 2 bases and the J segment 6 bases; nucleotides outside the gene matches: 9. Germline assignment: CDR1 LNHDA and CDR2 SQIVND (reference sequence). The CDR3: CASSIRTGTGSEQYF. The CDR3 bases are TGTGCCAGTAGTATACGCACCGGGACAGGCTCCGAGCAGTACTTC.

CDR3 in DNA: TGTGCCAGCAGCTCCGGTGGTGGCTACACCTTC. It is translated as CASSSGGGYTF. The chain links TRBV7-2 to TRBJ1-2; D is unresolved. V was trimmed by 4 bases and J by 7 bases, leaving 7 bases between them. CDR3 length: 11 amino acids. Germline V gene lookup returns CDR1 SGHTA and CDR2 FQGNSA.

The chain employs TRBV7-2 and TRBJ1-2; maybe TRBD1 (5 bases). CDR1 and CDR2 (germline): SGHTA, FQGNSA. Trimming took 0 bases from V and 4 from J, leaving 12 bases between them. The CDR3 contains 15 residues. CDR3 DNA: TGTGCCAGCAGCTTAGCGGGGGAAGGGGTCTATGGCTACACCTTC. Translating it yields CASSLAGEGVYGYTF.

The chain employs TRBV18 and TRBJ1-2; possibly TRBD1 for D (6 bases). The CDR3 consists of 16 residues. CDR1 is KGHSH, CDR2 LQKENI, per germline. V was cut by 0 bases and J by 0 bases, with 11 bases left in between. The CDR3 protein is CASSPPRTATNYGYTF. In DNA, the CDR3 is TGTGCCAGCTCACCACCTAGGACAGCAACTAACTATGGCTACACCTTC.

This clone appeared once. The gene calls are TRBV4-3 and TRBJ2-5; D not resolved. The CDR3 loop spans 14 amino acids. The germline V and J ends were trimmed by 0 bases and 4 bases, with 9 bases remaining between them. Germline-derived CDR1 and CDR2 are LGHNA and YSLEER. DNA for the CDR3: TGCGCCAGCAGCCAAGAGGGATTTGGAGAGACCCAGTACTTC. Amino acid sequence: CASSQEGFGETQYF.

The chain has TRBV5-8 and TRBJ2-1; D is undetermined. Germline values: CDR1 SGHTS, CDR2 YDEGEE. There are 13 residues in the CDR3. V was trimmed by 0 bases and J by 2 bases, leaving 3 bases between them. The CDR3 coding sequence is TGTGCCAGCAGCTTGGATACCTACAATGAGCAGTTCTTC. It is translated as CASSLDTYNEQFF.

V and J are TRBV6-6 and TRBJ1-4; TRBD1 matches at 7 bases. The CDR3 length is 16 residues. Losses at the gene ends were 5 bases for V and 0 bases for J; bases not matched to a gene: 6. Per the germline V gene, CDR1 is MNHNY and CDR2 is SVGAGI (reference sequence). The CDR3 coding sequence is TGTGCCAGCAGTAGGGCCGGGACAGCAACTAATGAAAAACTGTTTTTT. Its protein is CASSRAGTATNEKLFF.

The rearrangement joins TRBV27 to TRBJ2-7; maybe TRBD1 (6 bases). From germline, CDR1 is MNHEY and CDR2 SMNVEV (reference sequence). With 8 bases removed from V and 6 bases from J, the gap between germline ends came to 23 bases. This CDR3 comprises 15 residues. The CDR3 loop reads CASAKSNRDRLEQYF. In nucleotides, the CDR3 is TGTGCCAGCGCAAAATCTAACAGGGACCGCCTCGAGCAGTACTTC.

A few counts support this clone. This chain connects TRBV2 to TRBJ2-5; D not resolved. V was clipped by 4 bases and J by 1 base, with 7 bases between them. CDR3 length: 13 amino acids. Germline lookup yields CDR1 SNHLY and CDR2 FYNNEI. This CDR3 is CASSAPPQETQYF. The CDR3 region has the DNA TGTGCCAGCAGTGCCCCGCCCCAAGAGACCCAGTACTTC.

The DNA of the CDR3 is TGTGCCAGCAGCGCCGGGACAGGGGGCTCCGGGGCCAACGTCCTGACTTTC. Residues: CASSAGTGGSGANVLTF. V and J are TRBV9 and TRBJ2-6; 12 nucleotides line up with TRBD1. V trimming: 3 bases; J trimming: 4 bases; junction bases outside the gene matches: 5. The CDR3 totals 17 residues. Looked up from germline, CDR1 is SGDLS and CDR2 is YYNGEE.